The source of this T cell receptor beta chain is a study of cytomegalovirus exposure and HLA in healthy donors (dated by TCRdb to the late 2010s). With regard to the full study: An earlier analysis of about 530 of the donors reported about 300 Gb of sequence data and 117 million unique TCR beta sequences obtained from about 170 million T cells. In addition to the first cohort of 650 to 750 subjects, a separate validation cohort of 130 or so different subjects was used. Of the roughly 410 genotyped donors, approximately 80% were placed in the genetic ancestry cluster associated with self-reported Caucasian donors. Both class I and class II loci were covered by HLA typing, at four-digit resolution. Donor age, sex, ethnicity and CMV serostatus were collected together with the repertoire data. Roughly 300 gigabases of sequencing data and around 80 million unique TCR sequences made up an early release that covered several hundred HLA-typed donors. All discovery cohort repertoires had been generated using a single sequencing platform. Because of strong linkage in the cohort, five DR-DQ haplotypes were treated as single units for association and clustering. A later analysis re-examined previously published TCR beta repertoires from roughly 650 donors and added high-resolution HLA genotyping to investigate patterns of TCR occurrence. Rather than drawing on any new phenotypic data, the later analysis identified candidate immune exposures from TCR beta sequences and the way those sequences occurred across donors. The study aimed to test whether signatures of past pathogen exposure could be identified by cataloging public T cell receptors. Across 300 to 400 genotyped donors of the cohort, an average of approximately 200,000 unique TCR beta nucleotide sequences per donor were sequenced, and roughly 20% of those sequences were non-productive. A later genetic analysis took genome-wide SNP genotypes for about 55% of the 666 donors and used that subset as a discovery cohort. The number of donors typed differed by locus, with 629-630 for A, B, C, DRB1 and DQB1, approximately 500 for DQA1, nearly 610 for DPA1, and about 450 for DPB1. In an earlier analysis of 500 to 650 of the donors, high-throughput TCR beta sequencing was used to judge whether each TCR beta V gene segment behaved as functional or pseudogenic. To predict cytomegalovirus infection status, the study brought together high-throughput TCR immunosequencing, statistical association of individual TCRs with disease status, and machine learning. The study used immunosequencing to profile the T cell repertoires of 600 to 850 subjects and linked those repertoires to cytomegalovirus serostatus.

Trimming takes 3 bases from V and 3 bases from J, and the germline ends sit 15 bases apart. CDR1 and CDR2 were assigned from the germline V gene as MDHEN and SYDVKM. Reading from cysteine to phenylalanine, the CDR3 counts 16 amino acids. The retained sequence is limited to the CDR3, 48 bases, with the frame set at the first base. Broader findings and caveats from the paper: Some IMGT-functional V segments, including TRBV6-2 and TRBV6-3, could not be distinguished by the 87-base-pair reads and were therefore excluded. Because some donors lacked HLA typing at each locus, the association tests relied only on the typed subset. The presence/absence analyses assumed that sequencing depth was roughly uniform across donors, and that assumption may not be true. Correlated functional status among segregating V segments might be attributable to linkage disequilibrium, but an unknown experimental factor could not be ruled out. Broadly in line with IMGT annotations, most TCR beta V segments showed up in productive rearrangements about 87% or about 30% of the time in an earlier analysis of 450 to 750 of the donors. An association between a missense DCLRE1C variant and V-gene and J-gene trimming of TCR beta chains was found in a later genetic analysis and replicated in an independent cohort. The classifier was reported to diagnose cytomegalovirus status with high specificity and sensitivity in both the original cohort and the validation cohort. Several of the top co-occurrence clusters appeared to be linked to parvovirus B19, influenza, CMV and Epstein-Barr virus, according to a later analysis. It was suggested by the authors that the approach could potentially be generalized to other disease states and immunological phenotypes. In a later analysis, most CMV-associated TCR beta chains were found to appear HLA-restricted, with HLA associations seemingly driven largely by CMV exposure. Specific HLA alleles were associated with over 15,000 TCR beta sequences at a false discovery rate of 0.05 in a later analysis. The study listed 150 to 200 TCR beta chains as associated with cytomegalovirus. The only immune exposure information available for the cohort was CMV serostatus. A few of the identified cytomegalovirus-associated TCR beta chains were confirmed in vitro to be specific for cytomegalovirus antigens. In a later analysis, HLA-associated TCR beta chains were found to be more clonally expanded and to have lower generation probabilities than equally common non-associated chains. Because counts were too low, fewer than 20 rarely observed V segments, including chromosome 9 orphons, were excluded from the earlier analysis of 587 of the donors. The sequencing pipeline was judged likely to have produced a cluster of highly shared sequence variants as a technical artifact. This cohort had only TCR beta chains sequenced, and the lack of alpha or paired-chain data limited which features could be detected. In a later analysis, the rate of TCR association differed among HLA loci, with DRB1 alleles having the most associated TCRs and HLA-C alleles having the fewest. Across donors, most TCR sequences were observed very rarely, whereas some public TCRs were present in many individuals. A further reported finding was that TCR beta sequences accurately predicted the HLA-A and HLA-B alleles for most subjects in the first cohort. Strong co-occurrence of HLA alleles, especially DR and DQ, made assigning TCR associations to individual alleles difficult. According to a later genetic analysis, donors in an Asian-associated ancestry cluster had fewer N-insertions in productive TCRs than the approximately 630-donor mean.

The cohort consisted of hundreds of healthy bone marrow donors. All cohort members were sampled while nominally healthy, although unrecorded immune exposures were likely present. The donor was CMV seropositive and was included in the group of some 290 seropositive cohort members. Each donor provided a peripheral blood sample, and peripheral blood mononuclear cells were used for TCR beta sequencing. Genomic DNA extraction from the blood cell samples was performed with the Qiagen DNeasy Blood Extraction Kit. On this clone: What antigen it recognizes has not been identified.

Receptor libraries were prepared by the immunoSEQ multiplex PCR assay. The multiplex PCR relied on a mix of 60 forward primers for TCR Vbeta segments and 13 reverse primers for TCR Jbeta segments. Amplification of the CDR3 region of rearranged TCR beta genes was performed with a multiplex PCR assay on genomic DNA. The amplified TCR beta libraries were sequenced on the Illumina HiSeq System as 87-base-pair reads. The study's own analysis went as follows. Across the 500 to 750 repertoires, a later analysis counted 75 million to 90 million unique TCR beta chains, some 11 million of which were shared by at least two donors. Raw reads were error-corrected and collapsed into unique sequences by a nearest-neighbor algorithm in which closely related sequences were merged to remove PCR and sequencing errors. Alignment of CDR3 sequences to IMGT reference sequences was used to assign V, D and J gene segments. For a sequence to be retained, a match of at least six nucleotides was required to both a V gene segment and a J gene segment. A rearrangement counted as productive if the CDR3 had no stop codons and remained in frame with V and J, and every other rearrangement counted as non-productive. Following IMGT convention, CDR3 was defined as the stretch from the second conserved V-encoded cysteine up to the conserved J-encoded phenylalanine. In an earlier analysis of approximately 590 of the donors, sequences lacking an unambiguous match to a single V gene segment were excluded. An earlier analysis of 550 to 650 of the donors classified V segments as functional when productive rearrangements were above 56.7% and as segregating when the standard deviation between donors was above 5%. A statistical classification framework was built for diagnosing cytomegalovirus status from the catalog of TCR beta chain sequences. In a later analysis, TCR nucleotide sequences were compared against IMGT/GENE-DB human TR gene sequences so that V and J genes could be assigned. In a later analysis, CDR3 sequences and most-parsimonious VDJ recombination scenarios were assigned using the TCRdist pipeline. In a later analysis, each TCR beta chain was defined by its CDR3 amino acid sequence together with its V-gene family, and reads without a unique V-gene family were excluded. To address suspected cross-contamination and a sequencing artifact, a later analysis removed under 600 highly shared, low-generation-probability nucleotide sequences. A later analysis calculated a clonal expansion index for each public chain from normalized within-repertoire ranks of inferred template counts. A later analysis computed generation probabilities with a VDJ recombination model fitted to out-of-frame rearrangements, and checked the results against IGoR. A later analysis scored TCR-TCR, TCR-HLA and TCR-CMV co-occurrence with hypergeometric tests, applying a repertoire-size bias correction to TCR pairs. To estimate false discovery rates, a later analysis permuted the HLA or CMV assignments 20 times. In a later analysis, co-occurring TCRs were grouped with DBSCAN, and TCRdist sequence similarity was added when clustering was performed within HLA-allele-positive subsets. Repertoires with fewer than 30,000 or more than 120,000 public chains, plus five repertoires with anomalous nucleotide sharing, were excluded from co-occurrence clustering. TCRdb mirrors the immuneACCESS table, restricted to in-frame sequences. Some clones are absent from its copies; in checked studies, under half trace to an unresolved V gene, and the reason for the others is unknown. V, J and clone size reflect that table, while D and trimming were determined from the DNA. The table of this sample itemizes about 210,000 clones. Clones ranked in the top ten supply about 1% of the sample.

This clonotype was obtained from a woman in her thirties in good health and CMV-seropositive. Sequencing was carried out using PBMCs. The V and J genes are TRBV28 and TRBJ1-5; a confident D gene designation cannot be given. In nucleotide form, the sequence is TGTGCCAGCAGTTTTTTTCGTGGGAGTTTCAATCAGCCCCAGCATTTT. It codes for CASSFFRGSFNQPQHF.